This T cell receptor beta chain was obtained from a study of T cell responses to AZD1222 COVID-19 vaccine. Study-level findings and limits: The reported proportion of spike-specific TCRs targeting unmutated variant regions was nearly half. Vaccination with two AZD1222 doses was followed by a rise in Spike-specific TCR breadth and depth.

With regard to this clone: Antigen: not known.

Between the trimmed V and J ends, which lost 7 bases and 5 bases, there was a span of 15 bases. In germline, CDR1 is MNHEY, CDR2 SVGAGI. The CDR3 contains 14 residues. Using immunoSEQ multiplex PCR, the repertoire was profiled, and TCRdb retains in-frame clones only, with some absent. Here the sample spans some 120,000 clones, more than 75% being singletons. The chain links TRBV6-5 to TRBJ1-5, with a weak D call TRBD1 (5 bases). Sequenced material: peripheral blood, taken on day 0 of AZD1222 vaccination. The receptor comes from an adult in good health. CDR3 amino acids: CASTSSGGYQPQHF. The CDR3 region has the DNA TGTGCCAGCACCTCTTCCGGGGGATATCAGCCCCAGCATTTT.